A selection of T cell receptor beta chains follows, all from one sample in a study of technical replicates of blood from a handful of donors. Sequencing used immunoSEQ multiplex PCR; TCRdb keeps in-frame clones, though not all of them. The data show about 70,000 clones, roughly 90% seen once. The specimen sequenced was T cells isolated from PBMCs. The source is a human donor in good health. Both conserved end residues are part of each CDR3. A D gene is named only where the DNA matches it firmly. Clone size is not always given. Where it is, it says once, few, many or a class for expanded clones.

size	D	J	V	DNA	CDR3
.	.	TRBJ2-7	TRBV5-5	TGTGCCAGCAGCTCTTCCTACGAGCAGTACTTC	CASSSSYEQYF
.	.	TRBJ1-2	TRBV30	TGTGCCTGCCCCGACTGGGACTATGGCTACACCTTC	CACPDWDYGYTF
.	.	TRBJ1-1	TRBV4-1	TGCGCCAGCAGCCAAGTAGGGAAAGGGACAGAAGCTTTCTTT	CASSQVGKGTEAFF
.	TRBD1	TRBJ2-1	TRBV11-2	TGTGCCAGCAACCCGGACAGGGGACGCTACAATGAGCAGTTCTTC	CASNPDRGRYNEQFF
.	.	TRBJ2-2	TRBV6-5	TGTGCCAGCAGTTACTTCCGGGTTAACACCGGGGAGCTGTTTTTT	CASSYFRVNTGELFF
.	TRBD1	TRBJ2-2	TRBV5-1	TGCGCCAGCAGCTACACCGGGACAGGCGATACCGGGGAGCTGTTTTTT	CASSYTGTGDTGELFF
few	TRBD1	TRBJ1-1	TRBV30	TGTGCCTGGAGTCCAGACAGGGTTAACACTGAAGCTTTCTTT	CAWSPDRVNTEAFF
.	TRBD2	TRBJ2-7	TRBV7-9	TGTGCCAGCAGCCCGGCTAGCGGCTTTGGCTACGAGCAGTACTTC	CASSPASGFGYEQYF
.	TRBD2	TRBJ2-5	TRBV5-1	TGCGCCAGCAGCTTGGCCAAGGGACTAGCGGGAGTGGGGGAGACCCAGTACTTC	CASSLAKGLAGVGETQYF
.	.	TRBJ1-1	TRBV5-1	TGCGCCAGCAGCTCACTTACGGGGAACACTGAAGCTTTCTTT	CASSSLTGNTEAFF
.	TRBD1	TRBJ1-2	TRBV19	TGTGCCAGTAGTCCGGGACAGGGAGGACCTTATGGCTACACCTTC	CASSPGQGGPYGYTF
.	TRBD1	TRBJ1-5	TRBV5-1	TGCGCCAGCAGCTTTAGATGGACAGGTTTCTACAATCAGCCCCAGCATTTT	CASSFRWTGFYNQPQHF
.	.	TRBJ2-1	TRBV7-3	TGTGCCAGCAGCTTAACGAGAGAAGGAAACGGTATGGGCGATGAGCAGTTCTTC	CASSLTREGNGMGDEQFF
.	.	TRBJ2-7	TRBV19	TGTGCCAGTAGTATTATCTGGGGCGCTACCTACGAGCAGTACTTC	CASSIIWGATYEQYF
.	.	TRBJ2-4	TRBV28	TGTGCCAGCAGTTTCGCTTTAACAGGCGGGATCATTCAGTACTTC	CASSFALTGGIIQYF
.	TRBD1	TRBJ2-2	TRBV11-2	TGTGCCAGCAGCCCAAGACAGGGATGGAACACCGGGGAGCTGTTTTTT	CASSPRQGWNTGELFF
.	TRBD1	TRBJ1-2	TRBV5-6	TGTGCCAGCAGCTTGGGGGGACAGAGATTCTATGGCTACACCTTC	CASSLGGQRFYGYTF
.	TRBD1	TRBJ1-2	TRBV5-1	TGCGCCAGCAGCTTGGACAGGGGAATCTATGGCTACACCTTC	CASSLDRGIYGYTF
.	TRBD1	TRBJ1-2	TRBV30	TGTGCCACCAGGGGGCAGGATGGCTACACCTTC	CATRGQDGYTF
.	.	TRBJ1-2	TRBV27	TGTGCCAGCAGGTTAGGGGCCCGGACAGATTATGGCTACACCTTC	CASRLGARTDYGYTF
once	.	TRBJ1-3	TRBV5-1	TGCGCCAGCAGCTTGACGACAGACTCTGGAAACACCATATATTTT	CASSLTTDSGNTIYF
.	.	TRBJ2-7	TRBV28	TGTGCCAGTCATAGTATCCAACACGAGCAGTACTTC	CASHSIQHEQYF
.	.	TRBJ2-3	TRBV14	TGTGCCAGCAGCCAAGCAGGGGTGAGCGTCGGAGATACGCAGTATTTT	CASSQAGVSVGDTQYF
.	.	TRBJ2-3	TRBV28	TGTGCCAGCAGTTTACCCAGGGACACAGATACGCAGTATTTT	CASSLPRDTDTQYF
once	.	TRBJ1-5	TRBV9	TGTGCCAGCAGCGTAGAGGCAGGGCGGCAGCCCCAGCATTTT	CASSVEAGRQPQHF
.	.	TRBJ2-3	TRBV5-1	TGCGCCAGCAGCTTGGAGGCGACAACCTCCACAGATACGCAGTATTTT	CASSLEATTSTDTQYF